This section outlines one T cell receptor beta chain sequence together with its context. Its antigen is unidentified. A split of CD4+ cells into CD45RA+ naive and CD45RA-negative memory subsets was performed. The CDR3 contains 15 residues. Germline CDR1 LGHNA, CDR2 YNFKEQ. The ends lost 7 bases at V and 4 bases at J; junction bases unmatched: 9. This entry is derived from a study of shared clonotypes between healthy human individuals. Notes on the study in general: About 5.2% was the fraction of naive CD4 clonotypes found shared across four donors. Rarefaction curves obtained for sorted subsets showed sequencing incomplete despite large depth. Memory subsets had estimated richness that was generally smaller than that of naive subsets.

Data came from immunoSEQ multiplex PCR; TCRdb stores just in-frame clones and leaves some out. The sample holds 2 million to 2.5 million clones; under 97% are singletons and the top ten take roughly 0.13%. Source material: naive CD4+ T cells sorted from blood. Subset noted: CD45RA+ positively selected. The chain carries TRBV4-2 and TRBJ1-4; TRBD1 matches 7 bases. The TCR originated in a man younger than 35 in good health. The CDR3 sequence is CASTPTQGVNEKLFF. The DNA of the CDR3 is TGTGCCAGCACCCCTACCCAGGGGGTTAATGAAAAACTGTTTTTT.